The next 14 T cell receptor beta chains were all read from a single sample in a study of CD8+CD57+ T cells in acquired aplastic anemia. CDR3 and TCR beta VDJ profiling relied on a genomic DNA template. TCRdb redid the calling of the reads with MiXCR, one entry per CDR3 protein. The sample carries roughly 180,000 distinct CDR3 sequences, under 55% recorded once. Sequencing was performed on sorted CD4+, CD8+, or CD8+CD57+ T cells (not recorded which) from PBMCs. Receptors were obtained from a human donor in good health.

This clonotype was picked up many times. The rearrangement joins TRBV5-1 to TRBJ2-7; 12 bases map to TRBD2. Germline CDR1 reads SGHRS; CDR2 reads YFSETQ. V lost 4 bases and J lost 6; bases outside the gene matches: 11. The CDR3 spans 16 residues. This chain's CDR3 is CASSRTLAGGPSEQYF. CDR3 in DNA: TGCGCCAGCAGCCGGACCCTAGCGGGAGGGCCTAGCGAGCAGTACTTC.

The table lists this clonotype with a few counts. V usage is TRBV28 and J usage is TRBJ1-6, with TRBD1 as a possible D gene (5 bases). Trimming took 8 bases from V and 3 from J, leaving 8 bases between them. The CDR3 runs 13 residues. Germline CDR1 and CDR2: MDHEN and SYDVKM. In DNA form, the CDR3 reads TGTGCCAGCCGCAGGGTCTATAATTCACCCCTCCACTTT. Its translation: CASRRVYNSPLHF.

The V and J genes are TRBV25-1 and TRBJ1-1; no definite D call. The germline V gene encodes CDR1 MGHDK and CDR2 SYGVNS. The CDR3 contains 13 residues. The ends were cut back, 8 bases at V and 0 bases at J, with 10 bases in the middle. Written as DNA, the CDR3 is TGTGCCAGCGCCCACGAGATGAACACTGAAGCTTTCTTT. It codes for CASAHEMNTEAFF.

The V and J genes are TRBV5-1 and TRBJ1-2, with 8 bases fitting TRBD1. Unmatched junction bases numbered 8, after V lost 5 bases and J lost 8 bases. The CDR3 extends over 13 amino acids. Per the germline V gene, CDR1 is SGHRS and CDR2 is YFSETQ. For the CDR3, the DNA is TGCGCCAGCAGTTACGACAGGGGTTGGGGCTACACCTTC. Its translation is CASSYDRGWGYTF.

Notes on this clonotype: Without the conserved terminal phenylalanine or tryptophan, this CDR3 likely stems from a read error. V is TRBV29-1 and J is TRBJ1-6; weak D call: TRBD1 (6 bases). With 3 bases removed from V and 8 bases from J, the gap between germline ends came to 17 bases. The length of the CDR3 is 15 residues. Germline values: CDR1 SQVTM, CDR2 ANQGSEA. CDR3 in DNA: TGCAGCGTTGACCCGACGGGGGGCCTGGATTCACCCCTCCACTCT. It specifies CSVDPTGGLDSPLHS.

V is TRBV7-1 and J is TRBJ2-1; 10 bases agree with TRBD1. TRBV7-1 is marked as an open reading frame, function uncertain. The V segment lost 3 bases and the J segment 7 bases; nucleotides outside the gene matches: 21. The CDR3 is 20 residues long. The DNA of the CDR3 is TGTGCCAGCAGCTCGAAGACCGGGACAGGGGTTAGCGGGCGGTTAAATGAGCAGTTCTTC. It yields the protein CASSSKTGTGVSGRLNEQFF.

V usage is TRBV12-3 or TRBV12-4 and J usage is TRBJ2-2; 13 nucleotides match TRBD2. The CDR3 sequence is 16 residues long. J was trimmed by 4 bases and V by 5 bases; bases with no gene match: 4. CDR3 protein: CASSKGLAGSTGELFF. The DNA of the CDR3 is TGTGCCAGCAGTAAGGGACTAGCGGGAAGCACCGGGGAGCTGTTTTTT.

This clonotype was counted at least ten times. This chain links TRBV2 with TRBJ2-7, with 11 nucleotides matching TRBD1. The CDR3 is 16 amino acids. The germline V gene encodes CDR1 SNHLY and CDR2 FYNNEI. V gave up 6 bases and J gave up 6 bases; unmatched junction bases: 13. The CDR3 loop is CASSPGPGTGGREQYF. For the CDR3, the DNA is TGTGCCAGCAGCCCGGGTCCCGGGACAGGGGGACGCGAGCAGTACTTC.

In DNA, the CDR3 is TGTGCCAGCAGCTTAGATGGAAATGGCTACACCTTC. Translation gives CASSLDGNGYTF. The chain has TRBV7-8 and TRBJ1-2, with D uncertain. Germline lookup yields CDR1 SGHVS and CDR2 FQNEAQ. Trimming pared 1 base from V and 6 bases from J, leaving 6 bases between. This CDR3 comprises 12 residues.

This rearrangement joins TRBV24-1 to TRBJ2-1; D is unclear. Germline V gene sequence: CDR1 KGHDR, CDR2 SFDVKD. The length of the CDR3 is 15 residues. Trimming stripped 4 bases from V and 4 bases from J, with 13 bases between. Here the CDR3 reads CATSDRGQFYNEQFF. CDR3 sequence (DNA): TGTGCCACCAGTGACAGAGGTCAGTTTTACAATGAGCAGTTCTTC.

This chain links TRBV7-8 with TRBJ2-7, with D possibly being TRBD1 (5 bases). Trimming pared 8 bases from V and 2 bases from J, leaving 7 bases between. There are 11 residues in the CDR3. CDR1 is SGHVS, CDR2 FQNEAQ, per germline. CDR3 nucleotides: TGTGCCAGCGGACATACCTACGAGCAGTACTTC. Translation gives CASGHTYEQYF.

The chain has TRBV30 and TRBJ1-1, with D tentatively TRBD1 (5 bases). The germline V gene encodes CDR1 GTSNPN and CDR2 SVGIG (reference sequence). The V and J ends lost 5 bases and 11 bases respectively, with 15 bases between them. The length of the CDR3 is 11 residues. The CDR3 region is CAWERLWGAFF. The CDR3 bases are TGTGCCTGGGAGAGACTGTGGGGCGCTTTCTTT.

V and J are TRBV20-1 and TRBJ1-2; possible D gene TRBD1, 6 bases. The CDR3 spans 11 residues. Germline V gives CDR1 DFQATT, CDR2 SNEGSKA (reference sequence). The CDR3 bases are TGCAGAACGGACAGCCTCTATGGCTACACCTTC. This translates into CRTDSLYGYTF.

This rearrangement joins TRBV20-1 to TRBJ2-1; weak D call: TRBD1 (5 bases). The CDR3 has 15 amino acids. The ends were cut back, 0 bases at V and 5 bases at J, with 14 bases in the middle. From germline, CDR1 is DFQATT and CDR2 SNEGSKA (reference sequence). The CDR3 nucleotides are TGCAGTGCTAGAGATCTAAGACAGACGAACAATGAGCAGTTCTTC. Its protein product is CSARDLRQTNNEQFF.